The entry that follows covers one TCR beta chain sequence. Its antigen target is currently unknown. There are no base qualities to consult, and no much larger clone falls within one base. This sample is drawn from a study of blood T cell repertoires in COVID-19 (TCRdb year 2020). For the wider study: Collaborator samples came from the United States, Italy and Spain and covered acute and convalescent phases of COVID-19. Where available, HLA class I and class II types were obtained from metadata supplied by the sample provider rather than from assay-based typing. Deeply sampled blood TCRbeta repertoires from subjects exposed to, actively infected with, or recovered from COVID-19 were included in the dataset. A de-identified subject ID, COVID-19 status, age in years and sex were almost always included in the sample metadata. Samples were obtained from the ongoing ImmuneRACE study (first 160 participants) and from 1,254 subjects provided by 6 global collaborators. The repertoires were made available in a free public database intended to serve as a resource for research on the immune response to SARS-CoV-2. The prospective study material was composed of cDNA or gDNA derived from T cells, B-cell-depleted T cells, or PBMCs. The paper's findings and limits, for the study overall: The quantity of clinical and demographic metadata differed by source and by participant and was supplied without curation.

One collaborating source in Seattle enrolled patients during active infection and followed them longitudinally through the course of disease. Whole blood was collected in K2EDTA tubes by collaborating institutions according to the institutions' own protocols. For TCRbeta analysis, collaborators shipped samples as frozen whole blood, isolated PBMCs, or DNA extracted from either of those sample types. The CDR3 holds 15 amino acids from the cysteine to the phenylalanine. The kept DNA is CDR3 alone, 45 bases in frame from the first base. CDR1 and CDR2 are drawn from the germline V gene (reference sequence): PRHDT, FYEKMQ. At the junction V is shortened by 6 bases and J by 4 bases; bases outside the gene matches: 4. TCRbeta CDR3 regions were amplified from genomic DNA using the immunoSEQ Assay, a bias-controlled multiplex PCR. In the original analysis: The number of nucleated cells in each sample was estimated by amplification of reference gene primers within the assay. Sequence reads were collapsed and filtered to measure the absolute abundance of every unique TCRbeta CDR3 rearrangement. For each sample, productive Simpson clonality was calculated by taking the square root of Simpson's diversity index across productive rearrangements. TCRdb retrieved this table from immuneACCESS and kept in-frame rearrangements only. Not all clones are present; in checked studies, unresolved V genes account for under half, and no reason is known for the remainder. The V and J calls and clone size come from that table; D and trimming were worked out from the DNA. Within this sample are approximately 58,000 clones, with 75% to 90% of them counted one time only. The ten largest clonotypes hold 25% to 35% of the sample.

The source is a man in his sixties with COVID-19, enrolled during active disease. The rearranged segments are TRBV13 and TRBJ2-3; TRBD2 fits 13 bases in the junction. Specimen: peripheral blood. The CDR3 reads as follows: CASRLAGGPPDTQYF. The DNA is TGTGCCAGCAGACTAGCGGGGGGGCCCCCAGATACGCAGTATTTT.